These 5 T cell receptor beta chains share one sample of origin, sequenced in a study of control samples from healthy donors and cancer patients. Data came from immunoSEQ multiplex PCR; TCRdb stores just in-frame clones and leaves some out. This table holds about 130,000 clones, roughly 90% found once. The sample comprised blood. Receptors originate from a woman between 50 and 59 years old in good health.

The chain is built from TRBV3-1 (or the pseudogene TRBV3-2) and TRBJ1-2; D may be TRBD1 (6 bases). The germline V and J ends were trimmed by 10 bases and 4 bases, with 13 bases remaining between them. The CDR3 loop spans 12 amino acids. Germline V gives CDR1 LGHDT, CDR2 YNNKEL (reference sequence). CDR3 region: CATQGYGYGYTF. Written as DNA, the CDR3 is TGTGCCACCCAGGGGTACGGCTATGGCTACACCTTC.

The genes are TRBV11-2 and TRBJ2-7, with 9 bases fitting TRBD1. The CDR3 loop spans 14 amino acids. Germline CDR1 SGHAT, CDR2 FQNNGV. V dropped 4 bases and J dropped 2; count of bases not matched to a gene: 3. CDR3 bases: TGTGCCAGCAGCTCCGGACAGGGGCCCTACGAGCAGTACTTC. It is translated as CASSSGQGPYEQYF.

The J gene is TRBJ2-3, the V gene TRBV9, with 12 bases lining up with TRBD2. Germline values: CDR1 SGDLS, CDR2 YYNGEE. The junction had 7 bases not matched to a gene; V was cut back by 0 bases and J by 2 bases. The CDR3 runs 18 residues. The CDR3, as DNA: TGTGCCAGCAGCGTAGATCTAGCGGGAGGGCGAGTCACAGATACGCAGTATTTT. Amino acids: CASSVDLAGGRVTDTQYF.

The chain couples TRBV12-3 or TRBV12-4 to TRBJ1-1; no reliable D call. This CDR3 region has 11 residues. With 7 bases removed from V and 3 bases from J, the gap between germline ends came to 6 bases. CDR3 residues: CASTEDTEAFF. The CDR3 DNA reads TGTGCCAGCACTGAAGACACTGAAGCTTTCTTT.

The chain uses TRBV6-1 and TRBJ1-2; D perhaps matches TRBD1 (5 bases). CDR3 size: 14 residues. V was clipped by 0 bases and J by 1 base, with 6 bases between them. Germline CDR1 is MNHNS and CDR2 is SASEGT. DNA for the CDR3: TGTGCCAGCAGTGAAGCGACAGTTAACTATGGCTACACCTTC. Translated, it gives CASSEATVNYGYTF.